The rows below give T cell receptor beta chains drawn from one sample of a study of blood T cells in healthy people across ages. TCRdb itself ran the 5' RACE reads through MiXCR, one entry per CDR3 protein. The sample lists hundreds of thousands of distinct CDR3 sequences; 58% were seen once. Sequenced sample: blood. All receptors come from a man aged 25-40 years in good health. The conserved cysteine and the conserved F or W are not part of the CDR3 here. A D gene is named only where the DNA matches it firmly.

v_gene	d_gene	j_gene	CDR3aa
TRBV28	.	TRBJ2-1	ASSLRGTDWDGEQF
TRBV30	TRBD1	TRBJ1-2	AWRGQGANYGYT
TRBV20-1	TRBD1	TRBJ1-5	SARPGQGMGRNQPQH
TRBV5-1	.	TRBJ1-1	ASSSDSQNTEAF
TRBV10-1	.	TRBJ2-3	ASSPRGAQGDTQY
TRBV20-1	TRBD2	TRBJ2-3	SAIRTSGAGDTQY
TRBV2	TRBD2	TRBJ2-3	ASSASGVGTDTQY
TRBV12-3/TRBV12-4	.	TRBJ2-3	ASSTRDIRYTQY
TRBV5-1	TRBD1	TRBJ2-1	ASSETGGHNEQF
TRBV5-1	TRBD1	TRBJ2-5	ASRLNTGGQETQY
TRBV20-1	.	TRBJ2-3	SAKGVVRAALADTQY
TRBV27	.	TRBJ2-5	ASSSTPFEETQY
TRBV10-3	.	TRBJ2-7	AISESPAAKNYEQY
TRBV30	.	TRBJ2-7	AWSVSTYEQY
TRBV20-1	.	TRBJ1-4	SPSGEKLF
TRBV18	.	TRBJ2-3	ASAPAEDRGQY
TRBV25-1	.	TRBJ1-2	ASSGPAGDYGYT
TRBV20-1	.	TRBJ2-4	SAGPPDKNIQY
TRBV5-6	.	TRBJ2-2	ASRGKGLVTGELF
TRBV5-1	TRBD2	TRBJ2-1	ASSPLAGAVDGQF
TRBV28	.	TRBJ1-5	ASRQQGSNQPQH
TRBV5-1	.	TRBJ2-5	ASSLGGMGEETQY
TRBV29-1	TRBD1	TRBJ2-5	SVRFGGQGNQY
TRBV6-5	TRBD2	TRBJ2-3	ASSYSGLAGGPQTDTQY
TRBV6-5	.	TRBJ2-1	ASRGYLNEQF
TRBV7-2	.	TRBJ2-2	ASSLLTAGRSGELF
TRBV6-2/TRBV6-3	.	TRBJ2-5	ASSGSQETQY
TRBV6-5	.	TRBJ1-4	ASSYPGTGQLF
TRBV5-6	.	TRBJ2-3	ASSPRLALWGDTQY
TRBV5-1	.	TRBJ1-1	ASSSGDEAF
TRBV6-6	TRBD1	TRBJ2-1	ASTPSGTGGVTGQF
TRBV20-1	.	TRBJ1-1	SARPNGLLNTEAF
TRBV7-6	TRBD2	.	ASSLGAGGLETQY
TRBV20-1	.	TRBJ1-2	SARSYGYT
TRBV21-1	.	TRBJ2-7	ASSKPCPISSYEQY
TRBV29-1	.	TRBJ2-7	SVKTSYEQY
TRBV29-1	.	TRBJ2-1	SASWNEQF